This T cell receptor beta chain was sequenced in a study of chemoradiotherapy in HPV16-positive cancers. Study details: Candidate HPV-specific clones and shared TCR motifs came from a couple of HPV16-positive patients.

V was pared by 2 bases and J by 2 bases, with 10 bases between. Germline V lookup: CDR1 GTSNPN, CDR2 SVGIG (reference sequence). CDR3 length: 14 residues. The repertoire was sequenced with immunoSEQ multiplex PCR; TCRdb's copy has only in-frame clones and lacks some. The profile shows roughly 5,400 clones, around 88% of them singletons. The chain couples TRBV30 to TRBJ1-3, with D tentatively TRBD1 (5 bases). The TCR comes from a human donor with HPV-associated anogenital cancer. The specimen comprised blood, sampled from a patient who underwent chemoradiotherapy. CDR3 protein: CAWSLGRAGNTIYF. The CDR3, as DNA: TGTGCCTGGAGTCTGGGCAGGGCTGGAAACACCATATATTTT.